Only a few counts were recorded for the clone carrying this T cell receptor beta chain. As yet, its antigen is unknown. Sorting was used to obtain naive CD8 T cells (CD8+CD4-CCR7+CD45RA+). V lost 5 bases, J lost 5 bases, and 4 bases stayed unmatched. The germline gives CDR1 MNHEY, CDR2 SMNVEV (reference sequence). The length of the CDR3 is 14 residues. Bulk libraries came from a prior protocol with listed TCR primers. TCRdb processed the PCR reads anew with MiXCR; each CDR3 protein has one entry. The sample yields 45,000 to 55,000 distinct CDR3 sequences, roughly a third seen once. This record comes from a study of molecular identifiers for immune sequencing clone quantification. Study-wide results and limits: Over 98% of CMV-specific effector molecules, but under 1% of naive ones, were in clones above 20 copies.

The sample was naive CD8+ T cells from blood, with Jurkat cell RNA spiked in. As to subset: FACS-sorted CD8+CD4-CCR7+CD45RA+ naive T cells. The clonotype was recovered from a human donor in good health. Some libraries in this study had Jurkat cell RNA spiked in. The chain combines TRBV27 with TRBJ2-5; 11 bases agree with TRBD2. The CDR3 sequence: CASSGLAGGETQYF. CDR3 DNA: TGTGCCAGCAGTGGCCTAGCGGGAGGTGAGACCCAGTACTTC.